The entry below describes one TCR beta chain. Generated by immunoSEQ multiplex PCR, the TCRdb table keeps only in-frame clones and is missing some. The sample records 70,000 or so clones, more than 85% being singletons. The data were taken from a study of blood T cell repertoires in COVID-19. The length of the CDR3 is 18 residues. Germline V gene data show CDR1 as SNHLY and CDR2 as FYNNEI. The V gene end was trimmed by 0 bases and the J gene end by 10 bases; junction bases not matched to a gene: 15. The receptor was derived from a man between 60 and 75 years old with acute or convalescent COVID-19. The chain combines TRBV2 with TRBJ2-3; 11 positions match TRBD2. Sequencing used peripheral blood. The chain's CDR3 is CASSEATSTSGVTVAQYF. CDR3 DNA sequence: TGTGCCAGCAGTGAAGCAACATCGACTAGCGGGGTGACGGTGGCGCAGTATTTT.